The 31 T cell receptor beta chains below all came from one sample that was sequenced in a study of PD-1 blockade in classical Hodgkin lymphoma. The time point here: cycle 4 day 1 (C4D1), after less than seven weeks of nivolumab. Every single patient, without exception, relapsed after autologous stem cell transplantation, and brentuximab vedotin exposure varied. Magnetic negative selection purified CD4+ T cells from thawed PBMCs. Sequencing used immunoSEQ multiplex PCR; TCRdb keeps in-frame clones, though not all of them. Of about 17,000 clones listed, roughly 65% are singletons. The sequences come from CD4+ T cells from blood, collected before the fourth cycle of nivolumab. The receptors come from a human donor with classical Hodgkin lymphoma.

The chain uses TRBV6-6 and TRBJ2-3; no clear D. Trimming left V 5 bases short and J 0 bases short, with 9 bases between. Per germline, CDR1 MNHNY and CDR2 SVGAGI (reference sequence). The CDR3 is 14 amino acids. As DNA, the CDR3 is TGTGCCAGCAGTGGGATGAGTAGCACAGATACGCAGTATTTT. It encodes CASSGMSSTDTQYF.

The chain links TRBV5-5 to TRBJ1-2; a possible D gene is TRBD1 (6 bases). The CDR3 covers 17 residues. Trimming removed 7 bases from V and 3 bases from J, with 25 bases in between. Per the germline V gene, CDR1 is SGHKS and CDR2 is YYEKEE (reference sequence). CDR3 loop: CASRPGASAVKDYGYTF. In DNA form, the CDR3 reads TGTGCCAGCCGTCCGGGGGCCAGCGCCGTTAAGGACTATGGCTACACCTTC. The whole variable domain, filled in from reference TRBV5-5 and TRBJ1-2, reads DAGVTQSPTHLIKTRGQQVTLRCSPISGHKSVSWYQQVLGQGPQFIFQYYEKEERGRGNFPDRFSARQFPNYSSELNVNALLLGDSALYLCASRPGASAVKDYGYTFGSGTRLTVV.

The chain uses TRBV9 and TRBJ2-2; 7 bases fit TRBD2. V gave up 4 bases and J gave up 4 bases; unmatched junction bases: 10. This CDR3 is 16 amino acids long. Germline-derived CDR1 and CDR2 are SGDLS and YYNGEE. The DNA of the CDR3 is TGTGCCAGCAGCAAGTTTGGAGCGGGGCTCACCGGGGAGCTGTTTTTT. It translates to CASSKFGAGLTGELFF.

This clone was counted only a few times. The chain joins TRBV7-3 to TRBJ2-1, with D possibly called TRBD1 or TRBD2 (5 bases each). V was pared by 1 base and J by 9 bases, with 13 bases between. Germline CDR1 reads SGHTA; CDR2 reads FQGTGA. CDR3 length: 14 residues. The chain's CDR3 is CASSLNSGPSEQFF. In DNA form, the CDR3 reads TGTGCCAGCAGCTTAAATTCGGGGCCCAGTGAGCAGTTCTTC.

Judged by abundance, this clone is medium-sized. The J gene is TRBJ1-2, the V gene TRBV6-5, with D uncertain. Trimming stripped 5 bases from V and 2 bases from J, with 12 bases between. This CDR3 spans 14 amino acids. CDR1 and CDR2 from the germline V gene are MNHEY and SVGAGI. CDR3 loop: CASSPDGGNYGYTF. In DNA form, the CDR3 reads TGTGCCAGCAGTCCAGACGGTGGCAACTATGGCTACACCTTC.

This clone has just one count. The chain links TRBV10-3 to TRBJ1-6; weak D call: TRBD1 (5 bases). Trimming took 6 bases from V and 6 from J, leaving 12 bases between them. CDR1 and CDR2 (germline): ENHRY, SYGVKD. This CDR3 spans 14 amino acids. CDR3 region: CAISPGFPNSPLHF. The CDR3 nucleotides read TGTGCCATCAGCCCAGGGTTTCCTAATTCACCCCTCCACTTT.

The chain uses TRBV5-4 and TRBJ2-5; D uncertain. V lost 6 bases to trimming and J lost 4 bases, with 13 bases between them. The CDR3 spans 13 residues. The germline CDR1 and CDR2 sequences are SGHNT and YYREEE (reference sequence). CDR3 DNA: TGTGCCAGCATGGCTCCCGGTGGAGAGACCCAGTACTTC. Encoded protein: CASMAPGGETQYF.

The CDR3 bases are TGTGCCAGCAGCTTGGTAACAGGGGGTGAGACCCAGTACTTC. This translates into CASSLVTGGETQYF. This chain connects TRBV5-8 to TRBJ2-5; TRBD1 agrees at 8 bases. The CDR3 has 14 residues. Trimming at V came to 0 bases and at J to 5 bases, leaving 3 bases not matched to a gene. Germline V lookup: CDR1 SGHTS, CDR2 YDEGEE.

The V and J genes are TRBV19 and TRBJ1-5, with 9 bases matching TRBD1. The CDR3 is made up of 15 amino acids. V shed 10 bases and J 3 bases; nucleotides not matched to a gene: 10. The V gene's germline CDR1 is LNHDA and CDR2 SQIVND (reference sequence). CDR3 sequence reads: CATKQGQGSNQPQHF. CDR3 coding DNA: TGTGCCACCAAACAGGGACAGGGCTCCAATCAGCCCCAGCATTTT.

V usage is TRBV4-2 and J usage is TRBJ2-1, with TRBD2 matching over 7 bases. CDR1 is LGHNA, CDR2 YNFKEQ, per germline. This CDR3 has 16 residues. Trimming cost V 0 bases and J 4 bases; bases outside gene matches: 6. The CDR3 spells CASSQDGTTSYNEQFF. CDR3 DNA sequence: TGTGCCAGCAGCCAAGACGGGACTACCAGTTACAATGAGCAGTTCTTC.

The V call is TRBV5-4, the J call TRBJ2-1, with TRBD1 matching over 7 bases. This CDR3 is built from 14 residues. V shed 3 bases, J shed 8 bases, and the junction held 8 bases outside the gene matches. Germline V gene lookup returns CDR1 SGHNT and CDR2 YYREEE (reference sequence). CDR3 amino acids: CASSSMTGQDEQFF. The CDR3 bases are TGTGCCAGCAGCTCGATGACAGGGCAGGATGAGCAGTTCTTC.

The chain carries TRBV11-2 and TRBJ1-1, with no clear D. The V gene's germline CDR1 is SGHAT and CDR2 FQNNGV. V lost 3 bases and J 1 base, leaving 9 bases between the germline ends. This CDR3 contains 14 residues. The CDR3 loop is CASSFDGKNTEAFF. CDR3 coding DNA: TGTGCCAGCAGCTTCGACGGAAAGAACACTGAAGCTTTCTTT. Looking up the rest from reference TRBV11-2 and TRBJ1-1 gives the full variable domain: EAGVAQSPRYKIIEKRQSVAFWCNPISGHATLYWYQQILGQGPKLLIQFQNNGVVDDSQLPKDRFSAERLKGVDSTLKIQPAKLEDSAVYLCASSFDGKNTEAFFGQGTRLTVV.

Only a few counts were recorded for this clone. The V and J genes are TRBV28 and TRBJ1-5; D may be TRBD1 (5 bases). The germline V gene has CDR1 MDHEN and CDR2 SYDVKM. V gave up 8 bases and J gave up 5 bases, with 10 bases separating them. This CDR3 contains 12 residues. CDR3 sequence reads: CASGGWDQPQHF. The CDR3 bases are TGTGCCAGCGGGGGATGGGATCAGCCCCAGCATTTT.

This sequence joins TRBV4-1 and TRBJ2-3, with 8 bases lining up with TRBD2. Germline V gene sequence: CDR1 MGHRA, CDR2 YSYEKL. The CDR3 has 17 amino acids. V was pared by 4 bases and J by 2 bases, with 11 bases of the junction left unmatched. The CDR3: CASSPYTQRGITDTQYF. CDR3 DNA sequence: TGCGCCAGCAGCCCGTACACACAGCGGGGGATCACAGATACGCAGTATTTT.

The V gene is TRBV28, the J gene TRBJ2-7, with D possibly matching TRBD1 (5 bases). The CDR3 extends over 15 amino acids. CDR1 is MDHEN and CDR2 is SYDVKM in the germline V gene. V lost 3 bases and J 0 bases, leaving 12 bases between the germline ends. In DNA form, the CDR3 reads TGTGCCAGCAGTTTCTACGTGGACATCTCCTACGAGCAGTACTTC. This sequence encodes CASSFYVDISYEQYF.

This rearrangement joins TRBV27 to TRBJ1-2, with D possibly TRBD1 on 5 matching bases. CDR3 length: 16 residues. Germline CDR1 is MNHEY and CDR2 is SMNVEV (reference sequence). The germline V and J ends were trimmed by 3 bases and 1 base, with 15 bases remaining between them. CDR3 coding DNA: TGTGCCAGCAGTTTTGGGCCTCATGGGGGTAACTATGGCTACACCTTC. Amino acids: CASSFGPHGGNYGYTF.

This CDR3 reads CASSFSRAAGDTQYF. CDR3 nucleotide sequence: TGTGCCAGCAGCTTTTCCAGGGCAGCGGGGGATACGCAGTATTTT. The gene calls are TRBV7-9 and TRBJ2-3, with 7 bases aligning to TRBD2. The length of the CDR3 is 15 residues. The junction had 9 bases not matched to a gene; V was cut back by 3 bases and J by 6 bases. The germline V gene encodes CDR1 SEHNR and CDR2 FQNEAQ (reference sequence).

The rearrangement joins TRBV18 to TRBJ1-1; TRBD1 is a possible D gene (6 bases). V was clipped by 4 bases and J by 5 bases, with 11 bases between them. This CDR3 spans 13 amino acids. Looked up from germline, CDR1 is KGHSH and CDR2 is LQKENI. The CDR3 sequence: CASSQNRETEAFF. The CDR3 region has the DNA TGTGCCAGCTCACAAAACAGGGAAACTGAAGCTTTCTTT.

CDR3 in amino acids: CASSRDRVKGGTEAFF. CDR3 sequence (DNA): TGTGCCAGCAGCAGGGACAGGGTCAAGGGGGGCACTGAAGCTTTCTTT. This rearrangement joins TRBV21-1 to TRBJ1-1; the D call of TRBD1 is as the table states it, not checked on the DNA. TRBV21-1 is a documented pseudogene. The CDR3 runs to 16 residues.

This clone was counted a few times. The chain has TRBV7-3 and TRBJ2-2, with D possibly matching TRBD2 (6 bases). This CDR3 region has 15 residues. The ends were cut back, 8 bases at V and 2 bases at J, with 15 bases in the middle. Per the germline V gene, CDR1 is SGHTA and CDR2 is FQGTGA. The CDR3 DNA is TGTGCCAGCGGGGTGGCGGGAAGTAACACCGGGGAGCTGTTTTTT. Encoded protein: CASGVAGSNTGELFF.

The V gene is TRBV6-6, the J gene TRBJ2-7; D unclear. This CDR3 is built from 13 residues. V lost 0 bases to trimming and J lost 3 bases, with 6 bases between them. In germline, CDR1 is MNHNY, CDR2 SVGAGI (reference sequence). DNA for the CDR3: TGTGCCAGCAGTTACTCGAAGGGCTACGAGCAGTACTTC. This codes for CASSYSKGYEQYF.

The chain carries TRBV7-3 and TRBJ2-1; D is unresolved. The germline V gene has CDR1 SGHTA and CDR2 FQGTGA. V lost 5 bases, J lost 8 bases, and 13 bases lay in between. The CDR3 has 13 amino acids. Written as DNA, the CDR3 is TGTGCCAGCAGCCCGGGCTATTTTGATGAGCAGTTCTTC. It is translated as CASSPGYFDEQFF.

CDR3 sequence reads: CASSQDRAGGNSYEQYF. In DNA, the CDR3 is TGTGCCAGCAGCCAAGATCGAGCGGGAGGAAATTCCTACGAGCAGTACTTC. J is TRBJ2-7 and V is TRBV4-2; 9 bases are shared with TRBD2. Trimming took 0 bases from V and 1 from J; bases not matched to a gene: 7. CDR3 length equals 17 residues. Germline CDR1 and CDR2: LGHNA and YNFKEQ.

This chain connects TRBV5-1 to TRBJ1-4; TRBD1 matches 8 bases. J gave up 8 bases and V 2 bases, and 5 bases lay outside the gene matches. The length of the CDR3 is 14 residues. Germline CDR1 is SGHRS and CDR2 is YFSETQ. The CDR3 loop is CASSLGRGREKLFF. CDR3 nucleotides: TGCGCCAGCAGCTTAGGCAGGGGGCGGGAAAAACTGTTTTTT.

The chain couples TRBV5-4 to TRBJ2-7; a possible D gene is TRBD2 (6 bases). The CDR3 is 15 amino acids. With 4 bases removed from V and 0 bases from J, the gap between germline ends came to 14 bases. Germline-derived CDR1 and CDR2 are SGHNT and YYREEE (reference sequence). CDR3 sequence: CASSPSGDNSYEQYF. Written as DNA, the CDR3 is TGTGCCAGCAGCCCATCGGGAGACAACTCCTACGAGCAGTACTTC.

In its sample, this clone was seen once. The chain is built from TRBV5-6 and TRBJ1-2, with D tentatively TRBD1 (5 bases). V lost 1 base and J lost 4, with 17 bases in between. The CDR3 sequence is 16 residues long. Looked up from germline, CDR1 is SGHDT and CDR2 is YYEEEE. The CDR3 region is CASSLKTGGSSYGYTF. The CDR3 DNA reads as TGTGCCAGCAGCTTGAAAACAGGCGGGTCTTCCTATGGCTACACCTTC. Variable domain in full (rest from reference TRBV5-6 and TRBJ1-2): DAGVTQSPTHLIKTRGQQVTLRCSPKSGHDTVSWYQQALGQGPQFIFQYYEEEERQRGNFPDRFSGHQFPNYSSELNVNALLLGDSALYLCASSLKTGGSSYGYTFGSGTRLTVV.

This clone was recorded once. The chain is built from TRBV10-1 and TRBJ1-5; D is unclear. The germline V gene encodes CDR1 WNHNN and CDR2 SYGVQD (reference sequence). Between the trimmed V and J ends, which lost 3 bases and 0 bases, there was a span of 9 bases. This CDR3 region has 15 residues. CDR3 nucleotide sequence: TGCGCCAGCAGTGAACTAAAATATAGCAATCAGCCCCAGCATTTT. Protein product: CASSELKYSNQPQHF.

This rearrangement joins TRBV7-9 to TRBJ1-2; no clear D. The CDR3 totals 13 residues. Trimming cost V 3 bases and J 7 bases, with 12 bases left between them. Per germline, CDR1 SEHNR and CDR2 FQNEAQ (reference sequence). The CDR3 loop is CASSLVSLGGYTF. As DNA, the CDR3 is TGTGCCAGCAGCTTGGTGTCACTCGGTGGCTACACCTTC.

The chain has TRBV5-4 and TRBJ2-4, with TRBD2 identical over 9 bases. This CDR3 comprises 16 residues. From germline, CDR1 is SGHNT and CDR2 YYREEE (reference sequence). Trimming cost V 4 bases and J 2 bases; bases outside gene matches: 7. The CDR3, as DNA: TGTGCCAGCAGCCGCGGGGGGGCGAGGACCAAAAACATTCAGTACTTC. Translated, it gives CASSRGGARTKNIQYF.

The rearrangement links TRBV25-1 to TRBJ2-7; the D gene is possibly TRBD1 (6 bases). Trimming shortened V by 5 bases and J by 3 bases, and 11 bases separated the two germline ends. There are 13 residues in the CDR3. The V gene's germline CDR1 is MGHDK and CDR2 SYGVNS. For the CDR3, the DNA is TGTGCCAGCAGTTTCGGACAGCACTACGAGCAGTACTTC. Translation gives CASSFGQHYEQYF.

The rearrangement links TRBV4-1 to TRBJ2-1; no definite D call. V lost 0 bases and J 2 bases, leaving 11 bases between the germline ends. In germline, CDR1 is MGHRA, CDR2 YSYEKL. The CDR3 runs to 16 residues. The CDR3 DNA is TGCGCCAGCAGCCAAGAAGAAGCGCTCACCTACAATGAGCAGTTCTTC. It yields the protein CASSQEEALTYNEQFF.